The entry below gives a single T cell receptor beta chain sequence along with its context. The antigen is not known. Reprocessing the 5' RACE reads, TCRdb reports a single entry for every CDR3 protein and omits DNA. The sample has 150,000 to 200,000 distinct CDR3 sequences, and its top ten clones hold around 7%. The sample belongs to a study of monozygotic twins with inflammatory bowel disease. Study-level findings and limits: On the inverse Simpson index, IBD patients scored lower for TCRbeta diversity than healthy co-twins. Distinguishing T cell subtypes was not possible.

This CDR3 has 15 residues. CDR1 SGHRS and CDR2 YFSETQ come from the germline V gene. J is TRBJ2-7 and V is TRBV5-1; with no DNA, the TCRdb D assignment of TRBD2 cannot be verified. This sequence was found in a human donor with ulcerative colitis or Crohn's disease, or a healthy co-twin of an affected twin (not recorded which). The sample consisted of blood. The CDR3: CASSPFLGPGKSPNF.